One and the same sample provided the 18 T cell receptor beta chains below, sequenced in a study of blood T cells in healthy people across ages. A sample-barcoded 5' primer and a J-beta primer mix were used in a second PCR of about 6 to 11 cycles. TCRdb recomputed calls from the 5' RACE reads with MiXCR, one row per CDR3 protein. The sample contains approximately 800,000 distinct CDR3 sequences, about 48% of which appear only once. Sequencing was done on a sample of blood. These receptors were taken from an elderly man in good health.

This chain connects TRBV7-2 to TRBJ2-5; D is unresolved. The germline CDR1 and CDR2 sequences are SGHTA and FQGNSA. The CDR3 has 16 residues. The germline V and J ends were trimmed by 1 base and 4 bases, with 16 bases remaining between them. In nucleotides, the CDR3 is TGTGCCAGCAGCTTAGAGGGCAGGTTGCTTTCAGAGACCCAGTACTTC. Translating it yields CASSLEGRLLSETQYF. The complete variable domain, with remaining parts taken from reference TRBV7-2 and TRBJ2-5, reads GAGVSQSPSNKVTEKGKDVELRCDPISGHTALYWYRQSLGQGLEFLIYFQGNSAPDKSGLPSDRFSAERTGGSVSTLTIQRTQQEDSAVYLCASSLEGRLLSETQYFGPGTRLLVL.

This chain joins TRBV11-2 and TRBJ1-2; 7 bases align to TRBD1. Germline trimming cut 3 bases from V and 8 bases from J; bases unmatched to any gene: 12. The V gene's germline CDR1 is SGHAT and CDR2 FQNNGV. The CDR3 covers 15 residues. Here the CDR3 DNA reads TGTGCCAGCAGCTTCGGACAGGCGGCCTTGGGAGGCTACACCTTC. Encoded protein: CASSFGQAALGGYTF.

This clonotype turned up a few times. The V call is TRBV12-3 or TRBV12-4, the J call TRBJ2-2; D is unresolved. Trimming pared 5 bases from V and 5 bases from J, leaving 18 bases between. The CDR3 has 16 residues. CDR3 sequence reads: CASSDVRITYTGELFF. The CDR3 DNA is TGTGCCAGCAGTGACGTACGGATAACTTATACCGGGGAGCTGTTTTTT.

This chain uses TRBV3-1 with TRBJ1-1, with 7 bases that match TRBD1. Germline assignment: CDR1 LGHDT and CDR2 YNNKEL (reference sequence). The CDR3 totals 15 residues. J was trimmed by 6 bases and V by 2 bases; bases with no gene match: 9. The DNA of the CDR3 is TGTGCCAGCAGCCAATGGAAACAGGGGATGTCTGAAGCTTTCTTT. It yields the protein CASSQWKQGMSEAFF.

V is TRBV3-1 and J is TRBJ2-7, with 9 bases identical to TRBD2. The CDR3 runs to 15 residues. J was trimmed by 3 bases and V by 1 base; bases with no gene match: 4. CDR1 is LGHDT and CDR2 is YNNKEL in the germline V gene (reference sequence). The CDR3: CASSQGLAGNYEQYF. The CDR3 DNA sequence: TGTGCCAGCAGCCAAGGTCTAGCGGGAAACTACGAGCAGTACTTC.

The chain links TRBV6-5 to TRBJ2-2, with D possibly TRBD2 on 6 matching bases. The CDR3 sequence is 16 residues long. V dropped 2 bases and J dropped 3 bases, with 13 bases sitting between them. Germline loops: CDR1 MNHEY, CDR2 SVGAGI. The CDR3 spells CASSYRSGLHTGELFF. As DNA, the CDR3 is TGTGCCAGCAGTTACCGTTCGGGACTTCACACCGGGGAGCTGTTTTTT.

The rearrangement links TRBV29-1 to TRBJ1-1; TRBD1 aligns across 10 bases. This CDR3 is 15 amino acids long. Looked up from germline, CDR1 is SQVTM and CDR2 is ANQGSEA. V dropped 7 bases and J dropped 3; count of bases not matched to a gene: 11. The chain's CDR3 is CSARDRGPLYTEAFF. The CDR3 DNA sequence: TGCAGCGCCCGGGACAGGGGACCATTATACACTGAAGCTTTCTTT.

This chain uses TRBV12-3 or TRBV12-4 with TRBJ2-3, with D uncertain. Trimming took off 2 bases at V and 14 bases at J, with 20 bases between the two ends. CDR3 length: 14 residues. In DNA, the CDR3 is TGTGCCAGCAGTTTATCAGCGCAACACAGATACGCGTATTTT. Its protein is CASSLSAQHRYAYF.

This chain joins TRBV11-1 and TRBJ2-7, with 9 bases fitting TRBD1. The CDR3 contains 14 residues. The germline V gene encodes CDR1 SGHAT and CDR2 FQDESV (reference sequence). J gave up 3 bases and V 2 bases, and 2 bases lay outside the gene matches. In nucleotides, the CDR3 is TGTGCCAGCAGCTTACGGGACAGGGACTACGAGCAGTACTTC. Amino acids: CASSLRDRDYEQYF.

V is TRBV5-1 and J is TRBJ2-7; 8 positions match TRBD1. This CDR3 spans 14 amino acids. The germline gives CDR1 SGHRS, CDR2 YFSETQ. With 4 bases clipped from V and 3 bases from J, the junction kept 6 bases outside the gene matches. CDR3 sequence (DNA): TGCGCCAGCAGCGCGCAGGGGGCGCTCTACGAGCAGTACTTC. The encoded protein is CASSAQGALYEQYF.

The chain links TRBV5-6 to TRBJ1-2; 8 nucleotides align to TRBD1. Trimming took 4 bases from V and 6 from J; bases not matched to a gene: 11. Germline-derived CDR1 and CDR2 are SGHDT and YYEEEE. This CDR3 is built from 15 residues. This CDR3 reads CASSPGRRQGHGYTF. As DNA, the CDR3 is TGTGCCAGCAGCCCGGGCCGACGACAGGGGCATGGCTACACCTTC. The whole variable domain, remainder taken from reference TRBV5-6 and TRBJ1-2, is DAGVTQSPTHLIKTRGQQVTLRCSPKSGHDTVSWYQQALGQGPQFIFQYYEEEERQRGNFPDRFSGHQFPNYSSELNVNALLLGDSALYLCASSPGRRQGHGYTFGSGTRLTVV.

This clonotype appeared a few times. This chain uses TRBV2 with TRBJ1-2, with unresolved D. From germline, CDR1 is SNHLY and CDR2 FYNNEI. The CDR3 contains 15 residues. Deletions cut 7 bases from V and 0 bases from J, with 15 bases between. The CDR3 protein is CASKSRRGANYGYTF. CDR3 nucleotide sequence: TGTGCCAGCAAGAGTCGGCGGGGAGCTAACTATGGCTACACCTTC. Looking up the rest from reference TRBV2 and TRBJ1-2 gives the full variable domain: EPEVTQTPSHQVTQMGQEVILRCVPISNHLYFYWYRQILGQKVEFLVSFYNNEISEKSEIFDDQFSVERPDGSNFTLKIRSTKLEDSAMYFCASKSRRGANYGYTFGSGTRLTVV.

This clonotype turned up a few times. The gene calls are TRBV4-1 and TRBJ2-7; weak D call: TRBD1 (6 bases). This CDR3 spans 15 amino acids. V was clipped by 1 base and J by 4 bases, with 14 bases between them. The V gene's germline CDR1 is MGHRA and CDR2 YSYEKL. CDR3 sequence (DNA): TGCGCCAGCAGCCAAGGCGGCAGGGGATGGTACGAGCAGTACTTC. Encoded protein: CASSQGGRGWYEQYF.

The chain carries TRBV5-5 and TRBJ2-7; 8 bases map to TRBD2. This CDR3 has 13 amino acids. CDR1 and CDR2 from the germline V gene are SGHKS and YYEKEE (reference sequence). V lost 0 bases to trimming and J lost 7 bases; unmatched junction nucleotides: 3. CDR3 nucleotide sequence: TGTGCCAGCAGCTTGGCACCGGGGGGGGAGCAGTACTTC. Its protein is CASSLAPGGEQYF.

The chain joins TRBV5-6 to TRBJ2-1, with 16 bases matching TRBD2. From germline, CDR1 is SGHDT and CDR2 YYEEEE. The CDR3 runs 18 residues. The V segment lost 6 bases and the J segment 7 bases; nucleotides outside the gene matches: 13. For the CDR3, the DNA is TGTGCCAGCACCCGGGGACTAGCGGGAGGGAGGCCTCAAAATGAGCAGTTCTTC. Translated: CASTRGLAGGRPQNEQFF.

This clonotype turned up a few times. This chain joins TRBV12-3 or TRBV12-4 and TRBJ2-3; 8 bases are shared with TRBD2. There are 15 residues in the CDR3. Trimming at V came to 6 bases and at J to 3 bases, leaving 8 bases not matched to a gene. CDR3 nucleotides: TGTGCCAGCAGCTGGGGAGCGGGAGTGACAGATACGCAGTATTTT. Residues: CASSWGAGVTDTQYF.

The chain has TRBV24-1 and TRBJ1-5; D perhaps matches TRBD1 (5 bases). V was cut by 6 bases and J by 2 bases, with 13 bases left in between. Germline V gene sequence: CDR1 KGHDR, CDR2 SFDVKD. The CDR3 is 15 residues long. The CDR3 DNA reads TGTGCCACCAGTCCTTCGGGGGTCGGCAATCAGCCCCAGCATTTT. Translated: CATSPSGVGNQPQHF.

This clonotype was seen repeatedly, ten times or more. The chain carries TRBV20-1 and TRBJ1-5; 7 nucleotides match TRBD1. V gave up 0 bases and J gave up 0 bases; unmatched junction bases: 8. The V gene's germline CDR1 is DFQATT and CDR2 SNEGSKA (reference sequence). The CDR3 totals 17 residues. The CDR3 reads CSARELQGFYSNQPQHF. The CDR3 bases are TGCAGTGCTAGAGAACTACAGGGGTTTTATAGCAATCAGCCCCAGCATTTT.